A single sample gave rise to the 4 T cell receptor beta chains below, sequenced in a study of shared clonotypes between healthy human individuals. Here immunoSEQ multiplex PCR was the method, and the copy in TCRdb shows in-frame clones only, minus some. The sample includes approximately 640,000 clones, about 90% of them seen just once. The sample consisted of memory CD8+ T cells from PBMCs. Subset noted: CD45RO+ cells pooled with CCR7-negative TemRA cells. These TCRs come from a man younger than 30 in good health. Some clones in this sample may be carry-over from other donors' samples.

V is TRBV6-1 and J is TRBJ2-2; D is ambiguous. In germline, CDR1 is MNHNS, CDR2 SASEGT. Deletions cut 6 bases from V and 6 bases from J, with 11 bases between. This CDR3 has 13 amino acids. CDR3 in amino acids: CASSFPVAGELFF. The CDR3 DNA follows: TGTGCCAGCAGCTTCCCGGTCGCCGGGGAGCTGTTTTTT.

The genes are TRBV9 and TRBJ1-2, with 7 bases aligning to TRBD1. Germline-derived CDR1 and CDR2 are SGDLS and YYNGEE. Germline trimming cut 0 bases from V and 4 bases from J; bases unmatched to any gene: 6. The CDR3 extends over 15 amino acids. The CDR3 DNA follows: TGTGCCAGCAGCGTAGGGCAGGGGGATCCCTATGGCTACACCTTC. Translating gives CASSVGQGDPYGYTF.

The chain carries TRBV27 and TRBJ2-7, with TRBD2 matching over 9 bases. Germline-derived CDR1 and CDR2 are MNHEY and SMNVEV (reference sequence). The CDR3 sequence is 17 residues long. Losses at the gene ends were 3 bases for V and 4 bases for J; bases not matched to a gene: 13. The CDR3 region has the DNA TGTGCCAGCAGTTTGGTTTTTTTGGCTAGCGGGATATACGAGCAGTACTTC. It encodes CASSLVFLASGIYEQYF.

Written as DNA, the CDR3 is TGTGCCAGCAGTTTATTCTCCCCGAACACCGGGGAGCTGTTTTTT. Amino acid sequence: CASSLFSPNTGELFF. The V call is TRBV28, the J call TRBJ2-2; D not certain. Germline CDR1 is MDHEN and CDR2 is SYDVKM. The length of the CDR3 is 15 residues. V dropped 1 base and J dropped 0 bases, with 6 bases sitting between them.